One sample yielded the 29 T cell receptor beta chains listed below, sequenced in a study of PD-1 blockade in classical Hodgkin lymphoma. The repertoire was sequenced with immunoSEQ multiplex PCR; TCRdb's copy has only in-frame clones and lacks some. The sample carries more than 35,000 clones, roughly four fifths recorded once. After autologous stem cell transplantation all patients relapsed, and prior brentuximab vedotin exposure differed between cohorts. Sequences were derived from peripheral blood mononuclear cells (PBMCs), sampled at baseline. The source is a human donor with classical Hodgkin lymphoma.

The chain carries TRBV5-1 and TRBJ2-1, with 10 bases identical to TRBD2. CDR3 size: 15 residues. Germline trimming cut 4 bases from V and 10 bases from J; bases unmatched to any gene: 11. Germline values: CDR1 SGHRS, CDR2 YFSETQ. The CDR3 sequence: CASSLGLAGAEEQFF. The CDR3 DNA reads as TGCGCCAGCAGCCTGGGCCTAGCGGGAGCGGAGGAGCAGTTCTTC.

The rearrangement joins TRBV6-6 to TRBJ2-7; D possibly uses TRBD1 or TRBD2 (5 bases each). Trimming removed 6 bases from V and 2 bases from J, with 14 bases in between. The germline V gene has CDR1 MNHNY and CDR2 SVGAGI (reference sequence). The CDR3 extends over 14 amino acids. The CDR3 coding sequence is TGTGCCAGCAGACTAATGGGGACCACCTACGAGCAGTACTTC. Translated, it gives CASRLMGTTYEQYF.

Ten or more counts support this clone. The chain uses TRBV9 and TRBJ2-3; D is unclear. There are 12 residues in the CDR3. V was clipped by 0 bases and J by 8 bases, with 7 bases between them. In germline, CDR1 is SGDLS, CDR2 YYNGEE. As DNA, the CDR3 is TGTGCCAGCAGCGTAGAAGAACGTACGCAGTATTTT. It specifies CASSVEERTQYF.

The chain recombines TRBV19 with TRBJ1-1; the D is unclear. The V end lost 1 base, the J end lost 8 bases, and 11 bases lay between the germline ends. CDR1 is LNHDA, CDR2 SQIVND, per germline (reference sequence). CDR3 size: 13 residues. For the CDR3, the DNA is TGTGCCAGTAGTATAGTCAGCCGTAACGAAGCTTTCTTT. Amino acid sequence: CASSIVSRNEAFF.

There are a few counts of this clone. The CDR3 DNA is TGTGCCAGCAGCTTATACGGCGGGAGTTCTTGGACAGATACGCAGTATTTT. This codes for CASSLYGGSSWTDTQYF. V usage is TRBV7-9 and J usage is TRBJ2-3; the match to TRBD2 covers 7 bases. Germline values: CDR1 SEHNR, CDR2 FQNEAQ (reference sequence). This CDR3 spans 17 amino acids. The J segment lost 3 bases and the V segment lost 2 bases, leaving 11 bases of the junction unmatched.

J is TRBJ1-6 and V is TRBV30, with a possible D match to TRBD1 (6 bases). Germline CDR1 and CDR2: GTSNPN and SVGIG (reference sequence). CDR3 size: 13 residues. The ends were cut back, 1 base at V and 10 bases at J, with 11 bases in the middle. The CDR3 DNA follows: TGTGCCTGGAGTGGGGGGCCGTTGTCACCCCTCCACTTT. This sequence encodes CAWSGGPLSPLHF.

The CDR3 DNA reads as TGCGCCAGCAGCCAAGATATTAGGGCGGGTGGCTACACCTTC. Translation gives CASSQDIRAGGYTF. The rearrangement joins TRBV4-1 to TRBJ1-2; D uncertain. Between the trimmed V and J ends, which lost 0 bases and 7 bases, there was a span of 12 bases. CDR1 is MGHRA and CDR2 is YSYEKL in the germline V gene. CDR3 length: 14 residues.

The V and J genes are TRBV19 and TRBJ2-7, with D perhaps matching TRBD1 or TRBD2 (6 bases each). Trimming pared 5 bases from V and 3 bases from J, leaving 32 bases between. Germline lookup yields CDR1 LNHDA and CDR2 SQIVND (reference sequence). The CDR3 is 20 amino acids. CDR3 region: CASSGLGGPVPSPTGYEQYF. The CDR3 coding sequence is TGTGCCAGTAGTGGATTGGGGGGCCCTGTCCCCTCTCCAACGGGCTACGAGCAGTACTTC.

This chain links TRBV29-1 with TRBJ2-7; TRBD1 is a possible D gene (6 bases). This CDR3 is 14 amino acids long. V lost 5 bases to trimming and J lost 3 bases, with 17 bases between them. In germline, CDR1 is SQVTM, CDR2 ANQGSEA. As DNA, the CDR3 is TGCAGCGTTAAGCTTCGGGACACCTTCTACGAGCAGTACTTC. Amino acid sequence: CSVKLRDTFYEQYF.

For this clone: A read error may be the cause here, since a much bigger clone is one base away. Additional DNA sequences in this sample encode the identical CDR3. This chain links TRBV19 with TRBJ2-3; TRBD1 or TRBD2 may be the D gene (5 bases each). CDR3 length: 15 amino acids. The germline gives CDR1 LNHDA, CDR2 SQIVND (reference sequence). The chain's CDR3 is CASRHLGVETDTQYF. Written as DNA, the CDR3 is TGTGCCAGTAGACATCTGGGAGTGGAGACAGATACGCAATATTTT.

The chain has TRBV20-1 and TRBJ2-7; D is perhaps TRBD2 (6 bases). This CDR3 contains 11 residues. The V end lost 6 bases, the J end lost 7 bases, and 13 bases lay between the germline ends. The germline gives CDR1 DFQATT, CDR2 SNEGSKA (reference sequence). CDR3 sequence (DNA): TGCAGTGCCCATGTGGCGGGAGAGCAGTACTTC. Protein sequence: CSAHVAGEQYF.

The CDR3 DNA is TGTGCCAGCAGCCCGACCTCCCCGCAGGATACGCAGTATTTT. It yields the protein CASSPTSPQDTQYF. The chain employs TRBV7-9 and TRBJ2-3, with unresolved D. The V end was cut by 5 bases, the J end by 6 bases, with 15 bases between. CDR1 is SEHNR, CDR2 FQNEAQ, per germline (reference sequence). This CDR3 contains 14 residues.

This sequence joins TRBV19 and TRBJ1-5; tentatively, D is TRBD1 (6 bases). This CDR3 region has 15 residues. Germline V lookup: CDR1 LNHDA, CDR2 SQIVND (reference sequence). Trimming removed 6 bases at V and 7 bases at J, with 19 bases between. This chain's CDR3 is CASRELTGSGQPQHF. CDR3 nucleotides: TGTGCCAGTAGGGAACTAACAGGGTCGGGGCAGCCCCAGCATTTT. Combining the CDR3 with reference TRBV19 and TRBJ1-5 gives the whole variable domain DGGITQSPKYLFRKEGQNVTLSCEQNLNHDAMYWYRQDPGQGLRLIYYSQIVNDFQKGDIAEGYSVSREKKESFPLTVTSAQKNPTAFYLCASRELTGSGQPQHFGDGTRLSIL.

V and J are TRBV28 and TRBJ1-1; D might be TRBD1 (6 bases). Trimming took off 3 bases at V and 11 bases at J, with 10 bases between the two ends. The length of the CDR3 is 11 residues. Germline CDR1 MDHEN, CDR2 SYDVKM. CDR3 DNA: TGTGCCAGCAGTTTGGGGGGCCGCGCTTTCTTT. This codes for CASSLGGRAFF.

The rearrangement uses TRBV7-8 and TRBJ2-7; no definite D call. Trimming took 1 base from V and 0 from J, leaving 10 bases between them. The CDR3 extends over 15 amino acids. Germline values: CDR1 SGHVS, CDR2 FQNEAQ. CDR3 nucleotide sequence: TGTGCCAGCAGCTTAGGGGTGGGCAGCTCCTACGAGCAGTACTTC. This sequence encodes CASSLGVGSSYEQYF.

The chain carries TRBV4-1 and TRBJ2-2; D uncertain. Germline V lookup: CDR1 MGHRA, CDR2 YSYEKL. V lost 2 bases and J 5 bases, leaving 15 bases between the germline ends. CDR3 length: 16 residues. The CDR3 reads CASSQPENMGTGELFF. CDR3 sequence (DNA): TGCGCCAGCAGCCAACCGGAGAACATGGGTACCGGGGAGCTGTTTTTT.

Only a few counts were recorded for this clone. The V and J genes are TRBV9 and TRBJ1-1; D is uncertain. CDR3 length: 13 amino acids. The V end lost 4 bases, the J end lost 6 bases, and 13 bases lay between the germline ends. CDR1 is SGDLS and CDR2 is YYNGEE in the germline V gene. CDR3 bases: TGTGCCAGCAGCCCCGCGGTCCCCCCTGAAGCTTTCTTT. This encodes CASSPAVPPEAFF.

V and J are TRBV7-6 and TRBJ2-3, with D possibly matching TRBD2 (6 bases). V lost 5 bases and J lost 0, with 9 bases in between. Looked up from germline, CDR1 is SGHVS and CDR2 is FNYEAQ. CDR3 size: 14 residues. The CDR3 DNA sequence: TGTGCCAGCAGCCCAGGGACTAGCACAGATACGCAGTATTTT. This gives the protein CASSPGTSTDTQYF.

The genes are TRBV6-1 and TRBJ2-7; D is undetermined. There are 14 residues in the CDR3. Trimming took off 8 bases at V and 4 bases at J, with 18 bases between the two ends. Germline V gives CDR1 MNHNS, CDR2 SASEGT. CDR3 coding DNA: TGTGCCAGCGGGCGTGGGGTCGCGCGGTACGAGCAGTACTTC. This gives the protein CASGRGVARYEQYF.

The chain combines TRBV28 with TRBJ2-5; D is possibly TRBD1 or TRBD2 (5 bases each). Trimming removed 3 bases from V and 5 bases from J, with 10 bases in between. Germline loops: CDR1 MDHEN, CDR2 SYDVKM. This CDR3 has 13 residues. CDR3 bases: TGTGCCAGCAGTTTTGGGGGTAGGGAGACCCAGTACTTC. Its translation is CASSFGGRETQYF.

This clone was counted once. The chain is built from TRBV27 and TRBJ2-7; D is uncertain. Trimming shortened V by 6 bases and J by 4 bases, and 22 bases separated the two germline ends. The CDR3 spans 16 residues. In germline, CDR1 is MNHEY, CDR2 SMNVEV (reference sequence). Here the CDR3 reads CASSPLMGFLPYEQYF. CDR3 nucleotides: TGTGCCAGCAGCCCTCTGATGGGCTTCCTCCCGTACGAGCAGTACTTC.

V is TRBV7-9 and J is TRBJ2-2, with D perhaps matching TRBD2 (5 bases). The CDR3 covers 19 residues. Germline CDR1 and CDR2: SEHNR and FQNEAQ (reference sequence). The V gene lost 5 bases and the J gene lost 6 bases, with 28 bases spanning the gap. The CDR3 sequence is CASSPAPHVGAAKAGELFF. As DNA, the CDR3 is TGTGCCAGCAGCCCAGCCCCCCATGTAGGAGCGGCCAAGGCCGGGGAGCTGTTTTTT.

The rearrangement joins TRBV30 to TRBJ2-7; 9 bases match TRBD1. Germline V gene sequence: CDR1 GTSNPN, CDR2 SVGIG (reference sequence). Trimming at V came to 8 bases and at J to 3 bases, leaving 11 bases not matched to a gene. CDR3 size: 14 residues. CDR3 residues: CAGGGTGFIYEQYF. The CDR3 DNA follows: TGTGCCGGTGGGGGGACAGGGTTCATCTACGAGCAGTACTTC.

V and J are TRBV5-5 and TRBJ1-2; TRBD1 might be the D (5 bases). In germline, CDR1 is SGHKS, CDR2 YYEKEE (reference sequence). V was trimmed by 4 bases and J by 5 bases, leaving 18 bases between them. CDR3 length: 15 residues. DNA of the CDR3: TGTGCCAGCAGCCCTGGGGGTGCCGGCTCTTATGGCTACACCTTC. As protein: CASSPGGAGSYGYTF. Complete variable domain (other parts from reference TRBV5-5 and TRBJ1-2): DAGVTQSPTHLIKTRGQQVTLRCSPISGHKSVSWYQQVLGQGPQFIFQYYEKEERGRGNFPDRFSARQFPNYSSELNVNALLLGDSALYLCASSPGGAGSYGYTFGSGTRLTVV.

Remarks on this clone: An end of the junction differs from the germline gene, which may be a read error. The chain combines TRBV5-4 with TRBJ2-5, with D perhaps being TRBD1 or TRBD2 (5 bases each). The CDR3 sequence is 15 residues long. Per germline, CDR1 SGHNT and CDR2 YYREEE (reference sequence). The CDR3 sequence: CASSLGELWGETQYF. The CDR3 coding sequence is TGCGCCAGCAGCTTGGGGGAGCTCTGGGGGGAGACCCAGTACTTC.

This clone has only one observation. This chain joins TRBV10-1 and TRBJ1-5, with 9 bases aligning to TRBD1. The V gene end was trimmed by 7 bases and the J gene end by 0 bases; junction bases not matched to a gene: 7. The CDR3 loop spans 16 amino acids. Germline V gene sequence: CDR1 WNHNN, CDR2 SYGVQD (reference sequence). The CDR3 DNA reads as TGCGCCAGCACTATAAGGGACAGGGATAGCAATCAGCCCCAGCATTTT. Amino acid sequence: CASTIRDRDSNQPQHF.

The genes are TRBV5-1 and TRBJ2-5; D is unclear. Germline lookup yields CDR1 SGHRS and CDR2 YFSETQ. This CDR3 is 14 amino acids long. The V end lost 0 bases, the J end lost 3 bases, and 9 bases lay between the germline ends. CDR3 in amino acids: CASSLAGREETQYF. In DNA form, the CDR3 reads TGCGCCAGCAGCTTGGCCGGTCGGGAAGAGACCCAGTACTTC.

V is TRBV19 and J is TRBJ2-1; D gene unclear. V was cut by 6 bases and J by 7 bases, with 10 bases left in between. Germline CDR1 is LNHDA and CDR2 is SQIVND (reference sequence). The CDR3 spans 12 residues. The CDR3: CASRTLGNEQFF. The DNA for the CDR3 is TGTGCCAGTAGGACGTTGGGGAATGAGCAGTTCTTC.

A single count supports this clone. The chain couples TRBV11-3 to TRBJ2-7, with unresolved D. This CDR3 is built from 13 residues. The germline gives CDR1 SGHNT, CDR2 YENEEA. V lost 1 base to trimming and J lost 3 bases, with 7 bases between them. CDR3 in amino acids: CASSLGTDYEQYF. The CDR3 nucleotides are TGTGCCAGCAGCTTAGGTACAGACTACGAGCAGTACTTC.